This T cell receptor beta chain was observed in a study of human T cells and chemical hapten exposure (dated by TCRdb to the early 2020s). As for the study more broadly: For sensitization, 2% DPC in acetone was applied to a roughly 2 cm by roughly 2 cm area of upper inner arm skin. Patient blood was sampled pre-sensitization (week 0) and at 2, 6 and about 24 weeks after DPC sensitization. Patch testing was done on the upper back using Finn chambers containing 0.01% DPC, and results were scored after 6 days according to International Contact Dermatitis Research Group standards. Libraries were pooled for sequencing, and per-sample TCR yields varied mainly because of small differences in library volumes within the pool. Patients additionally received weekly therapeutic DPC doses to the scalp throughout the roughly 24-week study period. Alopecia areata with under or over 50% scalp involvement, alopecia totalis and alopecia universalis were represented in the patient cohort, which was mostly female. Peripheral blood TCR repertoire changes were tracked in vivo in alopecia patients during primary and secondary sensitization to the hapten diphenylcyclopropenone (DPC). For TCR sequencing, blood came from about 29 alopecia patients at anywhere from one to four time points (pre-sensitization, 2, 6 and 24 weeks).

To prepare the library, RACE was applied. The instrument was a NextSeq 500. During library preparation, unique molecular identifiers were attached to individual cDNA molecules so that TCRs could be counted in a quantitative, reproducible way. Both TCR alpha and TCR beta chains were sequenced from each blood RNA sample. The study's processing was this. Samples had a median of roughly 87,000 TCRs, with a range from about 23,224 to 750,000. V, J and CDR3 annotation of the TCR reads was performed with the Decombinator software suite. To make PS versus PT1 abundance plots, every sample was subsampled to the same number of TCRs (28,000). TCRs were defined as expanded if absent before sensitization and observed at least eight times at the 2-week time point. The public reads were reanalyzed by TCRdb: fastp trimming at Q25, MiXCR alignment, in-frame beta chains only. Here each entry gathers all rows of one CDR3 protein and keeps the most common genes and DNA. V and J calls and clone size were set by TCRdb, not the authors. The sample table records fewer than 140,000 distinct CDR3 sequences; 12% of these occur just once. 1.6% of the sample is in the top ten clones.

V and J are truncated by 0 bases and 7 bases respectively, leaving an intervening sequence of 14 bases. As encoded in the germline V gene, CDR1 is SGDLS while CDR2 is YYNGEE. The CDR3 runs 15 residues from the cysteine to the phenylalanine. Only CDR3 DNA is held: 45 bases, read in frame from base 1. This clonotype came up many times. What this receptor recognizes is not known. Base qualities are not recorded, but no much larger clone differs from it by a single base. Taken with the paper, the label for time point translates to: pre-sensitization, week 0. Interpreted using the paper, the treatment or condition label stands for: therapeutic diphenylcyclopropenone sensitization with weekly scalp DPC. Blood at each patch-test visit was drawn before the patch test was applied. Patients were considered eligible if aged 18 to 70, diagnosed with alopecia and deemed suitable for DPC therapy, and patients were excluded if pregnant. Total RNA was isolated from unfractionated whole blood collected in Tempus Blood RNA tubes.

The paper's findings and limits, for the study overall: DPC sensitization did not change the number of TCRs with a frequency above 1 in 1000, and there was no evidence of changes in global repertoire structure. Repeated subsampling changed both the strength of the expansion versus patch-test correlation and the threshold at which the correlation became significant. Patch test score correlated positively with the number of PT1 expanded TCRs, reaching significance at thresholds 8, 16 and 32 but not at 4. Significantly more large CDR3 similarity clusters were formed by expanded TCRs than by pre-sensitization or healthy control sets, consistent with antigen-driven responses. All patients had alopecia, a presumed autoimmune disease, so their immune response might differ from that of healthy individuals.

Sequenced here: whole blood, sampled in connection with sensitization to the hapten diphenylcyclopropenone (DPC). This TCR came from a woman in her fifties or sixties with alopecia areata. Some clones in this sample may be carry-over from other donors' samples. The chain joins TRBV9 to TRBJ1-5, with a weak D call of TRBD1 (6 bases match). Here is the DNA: TGTGCCAGCAGCGTAGCCACAGGGTTGGGGCAGCCCCAGCATTTT. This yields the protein CASSVATGLGQPQHF.